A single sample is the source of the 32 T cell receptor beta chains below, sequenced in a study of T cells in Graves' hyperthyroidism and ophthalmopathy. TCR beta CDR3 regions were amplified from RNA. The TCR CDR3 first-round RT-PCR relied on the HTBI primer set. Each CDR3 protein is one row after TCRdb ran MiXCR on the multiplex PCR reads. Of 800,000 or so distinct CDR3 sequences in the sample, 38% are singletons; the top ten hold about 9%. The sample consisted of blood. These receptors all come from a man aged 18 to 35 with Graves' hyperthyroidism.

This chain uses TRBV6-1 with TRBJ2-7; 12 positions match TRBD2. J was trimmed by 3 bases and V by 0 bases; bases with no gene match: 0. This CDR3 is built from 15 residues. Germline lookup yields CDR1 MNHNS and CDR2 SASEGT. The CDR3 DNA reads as TGTGCCAGCAGTGAAGCGACTAGCGGGAGCTACGAGCAGTACTTC. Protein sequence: CASSEATSGSYEQYF.

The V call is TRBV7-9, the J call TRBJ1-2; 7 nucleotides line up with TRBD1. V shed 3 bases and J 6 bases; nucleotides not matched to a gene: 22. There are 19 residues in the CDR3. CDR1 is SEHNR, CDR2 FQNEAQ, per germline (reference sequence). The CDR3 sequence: CASSFQFGSTDRVWNGYTF. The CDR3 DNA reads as TGTGCCAGCAGCTTTCAGTTCGGCAGCACCGACAGGGTATGGAATGGCTACACCTTC.

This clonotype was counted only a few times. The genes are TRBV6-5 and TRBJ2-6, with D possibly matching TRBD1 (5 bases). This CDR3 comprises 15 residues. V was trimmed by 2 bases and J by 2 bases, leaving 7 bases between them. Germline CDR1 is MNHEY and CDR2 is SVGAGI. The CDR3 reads CASSYGRAGANVLTF. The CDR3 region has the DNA TGTGCCAGCAGTTACGGCAGGGCTGGGGCCAACGTCCTGACTTTC.

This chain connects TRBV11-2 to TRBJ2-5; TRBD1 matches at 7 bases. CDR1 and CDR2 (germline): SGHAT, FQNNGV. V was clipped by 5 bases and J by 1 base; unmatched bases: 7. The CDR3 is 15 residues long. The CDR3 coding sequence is TGTGCCAGCAGCGGGCTACAGGGGCTCCAAGAGACCCAGTACTTC. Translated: CASSGLQGLQETQYF.

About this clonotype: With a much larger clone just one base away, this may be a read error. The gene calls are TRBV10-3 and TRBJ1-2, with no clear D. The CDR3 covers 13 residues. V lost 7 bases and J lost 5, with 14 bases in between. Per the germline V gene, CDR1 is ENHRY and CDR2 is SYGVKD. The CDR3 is CAITTGNPYGYTF. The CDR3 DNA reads TGTGCCATCACGACGGGGAATCCATATGGCTACACCTTC.

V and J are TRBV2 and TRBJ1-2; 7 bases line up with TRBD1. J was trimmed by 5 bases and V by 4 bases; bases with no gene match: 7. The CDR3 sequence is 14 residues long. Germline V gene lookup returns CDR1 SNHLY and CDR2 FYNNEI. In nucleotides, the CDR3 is TGTGCCAGCAGTGTCACAGGGGATCGATATGGCTACACCTTC. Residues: CASSVTGDRYGYTF.

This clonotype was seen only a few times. CDR3 nucleotide sequence: TGTGCCAGCAGCTTCAGGGGGACAGGGAGTGAAAAACTGTTTTTT. Translated, it gives CASSFRGTGSEKLFF. The V call is TRBV7-2, the J call TRBJ1-4; 9 nucleotides agree with TRBD1. The germline gives CDR1 SGHTA, CDR2 FQGNSA. CDR3 size: 15 residues. J gave up 7 bases and V 3 bases, and 6 bases lay outside the gene matches.

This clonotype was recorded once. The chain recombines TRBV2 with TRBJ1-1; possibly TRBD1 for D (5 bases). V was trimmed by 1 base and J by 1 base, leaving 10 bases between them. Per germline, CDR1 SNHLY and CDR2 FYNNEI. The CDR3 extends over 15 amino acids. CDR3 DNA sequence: TGTGCCAGCAGTGAAGACGGGGCGCCGAACACTGAAGCTTTCTTT. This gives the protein CASSEDGAPNTEAFF.

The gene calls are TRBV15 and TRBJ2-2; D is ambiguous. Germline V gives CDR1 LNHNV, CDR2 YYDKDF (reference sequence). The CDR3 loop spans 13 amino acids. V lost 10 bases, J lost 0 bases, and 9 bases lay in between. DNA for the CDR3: TGTGCCAGCACGACCTCGAACACCGGGGAGCTGTTTTTT. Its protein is CASTTSNTGELFF. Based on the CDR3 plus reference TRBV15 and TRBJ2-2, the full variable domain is DAMVIQNPRYQVTQFGKPVTLSCSQTLNHNVMYWYQQKSSQAPKLLFHYYDKDFNNEADTPDNFQSRRPNTSFCFLDIRSPGLGDTAMYLCASTTSNTGELFFGEGSRLTVL.

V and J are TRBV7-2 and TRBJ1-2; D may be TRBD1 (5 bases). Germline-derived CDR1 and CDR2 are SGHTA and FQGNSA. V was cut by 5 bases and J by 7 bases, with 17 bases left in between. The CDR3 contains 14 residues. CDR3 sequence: CASSPLGLGAGYTF. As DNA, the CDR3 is TGTGCCAGCAGCCCTTTGGGATTAGGGGCTGGCTACACCTTC.

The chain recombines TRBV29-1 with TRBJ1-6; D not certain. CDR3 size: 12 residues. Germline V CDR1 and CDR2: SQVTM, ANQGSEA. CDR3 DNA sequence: TGCAGTTTATGGGATCTTAATTCACCCCTCCACTTT. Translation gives CSLWDLNSPLHF. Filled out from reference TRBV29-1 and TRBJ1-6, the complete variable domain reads SAVISQKPSRDICQRGTSLTIQCQVDSQVTMMFWYRQQPGQSLTLIATANQGSEATYESGFVIDKFPISRPNLTFSTLTVSNMSPEDSSIYLCSLWDLNSPLHFGNGTRLTVT.

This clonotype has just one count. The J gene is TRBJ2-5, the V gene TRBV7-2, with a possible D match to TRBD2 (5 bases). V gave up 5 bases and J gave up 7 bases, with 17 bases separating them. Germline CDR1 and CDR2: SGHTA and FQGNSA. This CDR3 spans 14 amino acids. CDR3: CASSTTSTGATQYF. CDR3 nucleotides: TGTGCCAGCAGCACCACTAGTACCGGAGCGACCCAGTACTTC.

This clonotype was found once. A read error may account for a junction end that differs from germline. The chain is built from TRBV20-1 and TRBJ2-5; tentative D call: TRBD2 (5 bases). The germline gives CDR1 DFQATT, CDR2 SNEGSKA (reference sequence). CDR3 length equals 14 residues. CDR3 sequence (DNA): TGCAGTGCTTGGACTTCGGACGGCCAAGAGGCCCAGTACTTC. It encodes CSAWTSDGQEAQYF.

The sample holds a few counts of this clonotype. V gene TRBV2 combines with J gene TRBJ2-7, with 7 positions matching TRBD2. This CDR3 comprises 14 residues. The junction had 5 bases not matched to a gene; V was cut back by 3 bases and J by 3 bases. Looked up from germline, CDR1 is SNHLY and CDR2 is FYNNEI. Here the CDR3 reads CASSDPGLLYEQYF. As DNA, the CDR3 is TGTGCCAGCAGTGATCCGGGACTACTCTACGAGCAGTACTTC.

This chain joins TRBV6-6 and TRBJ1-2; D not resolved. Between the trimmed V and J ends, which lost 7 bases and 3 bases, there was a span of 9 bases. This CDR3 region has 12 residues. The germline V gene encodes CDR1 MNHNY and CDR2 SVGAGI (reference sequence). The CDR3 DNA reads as TGTGCCAGCAACGGACGGGACTATGGCTACACCTTC. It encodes CASNGRDYGYTF.

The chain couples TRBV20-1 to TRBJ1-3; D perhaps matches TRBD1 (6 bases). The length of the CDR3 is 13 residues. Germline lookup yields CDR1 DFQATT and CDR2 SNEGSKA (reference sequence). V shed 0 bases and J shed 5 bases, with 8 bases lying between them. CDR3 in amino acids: CSARDRGRNTIYF. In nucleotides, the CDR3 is TGCAGTGCTAGAGACAGGGGCAGAAACACCATATATTTT.

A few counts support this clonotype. As DNA, the CDR3 is TGTGCCAGTTGCCGAGCGAGATCTTTAGGGGCTCAGCCCCAGCATTTT. Its protein product is CASCRARSLGAQPQHF. This chain connects TRBV19 to TRBJ1-5; TRBD1 is a possible D gene (5 bases). The germline V gene encodes CDR1 LNHDA and CDR2 SQIVND (reference sequence). V was shortened by 8 bases and J by 6 bases, with 23 bases between the two germline ends. The CDR3 has 16 amino acids.

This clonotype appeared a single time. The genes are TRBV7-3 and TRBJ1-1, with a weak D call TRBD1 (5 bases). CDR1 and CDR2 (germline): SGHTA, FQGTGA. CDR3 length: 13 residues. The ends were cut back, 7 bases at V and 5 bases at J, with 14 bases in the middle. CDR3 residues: CASKPGRGTEAFF. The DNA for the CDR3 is TGTGCCAGCAAGCCGGGGCGAGGGACTGAAGCTTTCTTT. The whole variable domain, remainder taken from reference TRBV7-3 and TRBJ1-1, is GAGVSQTPSNKVTEKGKYVELRCDPISGHTALYWYRQSLGQGPEFLIYFQGTGAADDSGLPNDRFFAVRPEGSVSTLKIQRTERGDSAVYLCASKPGRGTEAFFGQGTRLTVV.

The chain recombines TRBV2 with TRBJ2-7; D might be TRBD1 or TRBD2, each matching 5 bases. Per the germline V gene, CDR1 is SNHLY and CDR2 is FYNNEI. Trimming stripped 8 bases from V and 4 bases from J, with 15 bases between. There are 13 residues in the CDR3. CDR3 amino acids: CASWDLKNYEQYF. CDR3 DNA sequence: TGTGCCAGCTGGGACCTCAAGAATTACGAGCAGTACTTC.

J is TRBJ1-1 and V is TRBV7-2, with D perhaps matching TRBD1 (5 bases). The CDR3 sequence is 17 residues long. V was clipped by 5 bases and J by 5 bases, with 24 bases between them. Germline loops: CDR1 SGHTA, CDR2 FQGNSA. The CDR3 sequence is CASSQDVALEKGTEAFF. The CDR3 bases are TGTGCCAGCAGCCAAGATGTGGCTCTCGAGAAGGGGACTGAAGCTTTCTTT.

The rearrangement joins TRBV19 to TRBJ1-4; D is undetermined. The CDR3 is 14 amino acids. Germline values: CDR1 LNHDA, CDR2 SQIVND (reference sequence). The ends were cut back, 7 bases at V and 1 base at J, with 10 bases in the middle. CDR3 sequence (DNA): TGTGCCAGTAAGTCGGCGATAACTAATGAAAAACTGTTTTTT. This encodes CASKSAITNEKLFF.

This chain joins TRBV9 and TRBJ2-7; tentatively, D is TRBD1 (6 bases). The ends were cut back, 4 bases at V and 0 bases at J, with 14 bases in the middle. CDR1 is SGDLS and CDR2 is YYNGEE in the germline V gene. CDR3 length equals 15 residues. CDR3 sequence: CASSYYRVSSYEQYF. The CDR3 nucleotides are TGTGCCAGCAGCTACTACAGGGTTAGCTCCTACGAGCAGTACTTC.

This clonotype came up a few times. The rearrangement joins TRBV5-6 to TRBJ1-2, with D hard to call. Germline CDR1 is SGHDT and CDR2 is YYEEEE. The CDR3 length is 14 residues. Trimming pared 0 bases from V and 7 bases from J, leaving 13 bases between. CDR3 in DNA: TGTGCCAGCAGCTTGGGGACGTACTTCAGTGGCTACACCTTC. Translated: CASSLGTYFSGYTF.

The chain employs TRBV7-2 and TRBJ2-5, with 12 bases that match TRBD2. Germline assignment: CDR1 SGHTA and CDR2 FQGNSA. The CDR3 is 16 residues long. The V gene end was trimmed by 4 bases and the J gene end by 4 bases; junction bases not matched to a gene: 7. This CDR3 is CASSSRGGLAGETQYF. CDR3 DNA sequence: TGTGCCAGCAGCTCCCGGGGGGGACTAGCGGGAGAGACCCAGTACTTC. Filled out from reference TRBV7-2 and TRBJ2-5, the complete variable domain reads GAGVSQSPSNKVTEKGKDVELRCDPISGHTALYWYRQSLGQGLEFLIYFQGNSAPDKSGLPSDRFSAERTGGSVSTLTIQRTQQEDSAVYLCASSSRGGLAGETQYFGPGTRLLVL.

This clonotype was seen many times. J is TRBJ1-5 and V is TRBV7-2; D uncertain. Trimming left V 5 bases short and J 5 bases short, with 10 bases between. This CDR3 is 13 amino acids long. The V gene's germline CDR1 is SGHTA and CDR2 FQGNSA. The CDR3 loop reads CASSLGLDQPQHF. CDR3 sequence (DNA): TGTGCCAGCAGCCTAGGTCTCGATCAGCCCCAGCATTTT.

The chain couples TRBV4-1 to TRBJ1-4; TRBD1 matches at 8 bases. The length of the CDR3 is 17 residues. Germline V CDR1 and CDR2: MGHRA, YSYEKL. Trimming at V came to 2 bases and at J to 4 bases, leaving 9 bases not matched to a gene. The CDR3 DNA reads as TGCGCCAGCAGCCAAACCGGGACAGGATACCGTAATGAAAAACTGTTTTTT. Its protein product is CASSQTGTGYRNEKLFF.

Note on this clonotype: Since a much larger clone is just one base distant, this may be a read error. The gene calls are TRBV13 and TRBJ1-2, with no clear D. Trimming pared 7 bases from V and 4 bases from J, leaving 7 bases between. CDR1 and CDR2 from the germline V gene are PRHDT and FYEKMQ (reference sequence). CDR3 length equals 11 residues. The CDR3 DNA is TGTGCCAGCACGACTCCCTATGGCTACACCTTC. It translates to CASTTPYGYTF.

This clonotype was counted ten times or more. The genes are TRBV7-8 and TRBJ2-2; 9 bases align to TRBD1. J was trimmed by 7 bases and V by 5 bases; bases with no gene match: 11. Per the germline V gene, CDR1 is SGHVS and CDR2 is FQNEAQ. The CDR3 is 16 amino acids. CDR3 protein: CASSPLGTGRGGELFF. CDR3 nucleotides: TGTGCCAGCAGCCCGCTCGGGACAGGGCGTGGCGGGGAGCTGTTTTTT.

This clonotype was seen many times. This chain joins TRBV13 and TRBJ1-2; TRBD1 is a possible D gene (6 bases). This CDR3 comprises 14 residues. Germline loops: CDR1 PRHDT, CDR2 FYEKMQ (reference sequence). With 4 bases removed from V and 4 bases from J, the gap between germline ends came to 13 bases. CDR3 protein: CASSSKDRSYGYTF. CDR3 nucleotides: TGTGCCAGCAGCTCAAAGGACAGAAGCTATGGCTACACCTTC.

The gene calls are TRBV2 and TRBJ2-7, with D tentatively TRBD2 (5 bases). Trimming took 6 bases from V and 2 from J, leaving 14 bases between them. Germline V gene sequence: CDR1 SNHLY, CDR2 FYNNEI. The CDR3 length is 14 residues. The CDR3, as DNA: TGTGCCAGCAGCGCCGGACTTGAAACCTACGAGCAGTACTTC. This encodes CASSAGLETYEQYF.

In nucleotides, the CDR3 is TGCAGCATTACCGGGGGGGCCTACACCGGGGAGCTGTTTTTT. Protein: CSITGGAYTGELFF. This chain connects TRBV29-1 to TRBJ2-2, with TRBD2 matching 8 bases. Unmatched junction bases numbered 8, after V lost 8 bases and J lost 3 bases. This CDR3 contains 14 residues. Per germline, CDR1 SQVTM and CDR2 ANQGSEA.

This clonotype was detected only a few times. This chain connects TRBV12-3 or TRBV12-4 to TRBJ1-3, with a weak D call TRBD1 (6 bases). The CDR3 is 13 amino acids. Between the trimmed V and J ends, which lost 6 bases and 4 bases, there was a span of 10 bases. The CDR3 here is CASSGTIGNTIYF. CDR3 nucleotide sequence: TGTGCCAGCAGCGGGACAATCGGAAACACCATATATTTT.